This T cell receptor beta chain was recovered during a study of blood T cell repertoires in COVID-19. The sample holds one count of this clone. Libraries were prepared by immunoSEQ multiplex PCR; TCRdb keeps only in-frame clonotypes and omits some of them. There are roughly 200,000 clones in the sample; about 75% occur only once, and roughly 8.7% lies in the top ten. This CDR3 is 15 amino acids long. Germline V gives CDR1 SGHTA, CDR2 FQGNSA. Between the trimmed V and J ends, which lost 5 bases and 4 bases, there was a span of 17 bases. The rearrangement joins TRBV7-2 to TRBJ1-1; perhaps TRBD1 as D (5 bases). The origin of this receptor is a woman between 50 and 59 years old with active or convalescent COVID-19. Source material: peripheral blood. The CDR3, as DNA: TGTGCCAGCAGCCCAGGAGGGGCTTCCGCCACTGAAGCTTTCTTT. Translated, it gives CASSPGGASATEAFF.